What follows are 10 T cell receptor beta chains derived from one specimen sequenced in a study of blood T cells in healthy people across ages. Through a sample-barcoded 5' primer and a J-beta primer mix, a second PCR was run for about 6 to 12 cycles. TCRdb processed the 5' RACE reads anew with MiXCR; each CDR3 protein has one entry. The table has roughly 800,000 distinct CDR3 sequences, roughly 24% seen once. The same specimen was also included in a second study, on T cells of mothers and their children.

The specimen was blood. The source is a boy between 5 and 17 years old in good health.

The gene calls are TRBV4-3 and TRBJ2-3; D not resolved. This CDR3 comprises 17 residues. Per the germline V gene, CDR1 is LGHNA and CDR2 is YSLEER. V lost 3 bases and J lost 4, with 20 bases in between. The CDR3 loop reads CASSQEPVQRYPDTQYF. As DNA, the CDR3 is TGCGCCAGCAGCCAGGAACCGGTACAGCGATACCCAGATACGCAGTATTTT.

This chain joins TRBV5-5 and TRBJ2-2, with D unclear. V lost 2 bases to trimming and J lost 1 base, with 6 bases between them. Germline V gives CDR1 SGHKS, CDR2 YYEKEE (reference sequence). The CDR3 spans 14 residues. The DNA of the CDR3 is TGTGCCAGCAGCTTTCCCTGGAACACCGGGGAGCTGTTTTTT. This encodes CASSFPWNTGELFF.

This clonotype was seen once. This chain uses TRBV11-3 with TRBJ2-5; D possibly corresponds to TRBD1 (5 bases). The CDR3 is 16 residues long. V lost 1 base and J 4 bases, leaving 16 bases between the germline ends. The germline V gene has CDR1 SGHNT and CDR2 YENEEA. This chain's CDR3 is CASSLGPGNELETQYF. Written as DNA, the CDR3 is TGTGCCAGCAGCTTAGGTCCAGGGAACGAACTAGAGACCCAGTACTTC. Full variable domain (rest looked up from reference TRBV11-3 and TRBJ2-5): EAGVVQSPRYKIIEKKQPVAFWCNPISGHNTLYWYLQNLGQGPELLIRYENEEAVDDSQLPKDRFSAERLKGVDSTLKIQPAELGDSAVYLCASSLGPGNELETQYFGPGTRLLVL.

J is TRBJ2-3 and V is TRBV7-3; 12 nucleotides align to TRBD2. CDR1 and CDR2 (germline): SGHTA, FQGTGA. The V segment lost 2 bases and the J segment 4 bases; nucleotides outside the gene matches: 4. The CDR3 has 16 residues. Written as DNA, the CDR3 is TGTGCCAGCAGCTTATCTAGCGGGGGGGCCGCAGATACGCAGTATTTT. It codes for CASSLSSGGAADTQYF. Supplemented by reference TRBV7-3 and TRBJ2-3, the full variable domain reads GAGVSQTPSNKVTEKGKYVELRCDPISGHTALYWYRQSLGQGPEFLIYFQGTGAADDSGLPNDRFFAVRPEGSVSTLKIQRTERGDSAVYLCASSLSSGGAADTQYFGPGTRLTVL.

The V and J genes are TRBV4-2 and TRBJ2-5, with D possibly TRBD2 on 5 matching bases. Per germline, CDR1 LGHNA and CDR2 YNFKEQ. V dropped 0 bases and J dropped 10 bases, with 18 bases sitting between them. CDR3 size: 15 residues. CDR3 nucleotides: TGTGCCAGCAGCCAAGAGGACCGCCGCGAGGGTCGCCAGTACTTC. It specifies CASSQEDRREGRQYF.

The chain couples TRBV14 to TRBJ2-1; perhaps TRBD2 as D (6 bases). Trimming took 1 base from V and 2 from J, leaving 12 bases between them. The CDR3 contains 16 residues. From germline, CDR1 is SGHDN and CDR2 FVKESK. The CDR3 is CASSQGAGRAYNEQFF. The CDR3 bases are TGTGCCAGCAGCCAAGGGGCGGGGAGAGCCTACAATGAGCAGTTCTTC.

The rearrangement uses TRBV12-3 or TRBV12-4 and TRBJ1-6, with D unresolved. V was clipped by 6 bases and J by 8 bases, with 8 bases between them. The CDR3 is 12 residues long. The CDR3 DNA reads TGTGCCAGCAGCCCAGTCGATTCACCCCTCCACTTT. It codes for CASSPVDSPLHF.

This clonotype was counted a few times. V usage is TRBV2 and J usage is TRBJ1-1; D is uncertain. This CDR3 is 15 amino acids long. V was shortened by 11 bases and J by 10 bases, with 29 bases between the two germline ends. Germline-derived CDR1 and CDR2 are SNHLY and FYNNEI. CDR3 loop: CAAPRGITRLSGAFF. The CDR3 nucleotides are TGTGCCGCACCCCGAGGGATAACACGTTTAAGCGGAGCTTTCTTT.

In regard to this clonotype: A much larger clone differs by one base, so this may be a read error. The chain couples TRBV12-3 or TRBV12-4 to TRBJ2-7, with 7 bases that match TRBD1. The end of the DNA fits TRBJ2-1 better, so the J call may be wrong. This CDR3 has 14 residues. The CDR3 region has the DNA TGTGCCAGCAGCCCTGGGACAGCCTCTAACGAGCAGTTCTTC. This translates into CASSPGTASNEQFF.

The chain couples TRBV27 to TRBJ1-1, with TRBD1 matching 10 bases. The germline V gene encodes CDR1 MNHEY and CDR2 SMNVEV (reference sequence). The CDR3 covers 15 residues. With 2 bases clipped from V and 7 bases from J, the junction kept 7 bases outside the gene matches. For the CDR3, the DNA is TGTGCCAGCAGTTTAGGGTGGACAGGGGGAGTTGAAGCTTTCTTT. Its translation is CASSLGWTGGVEAFF.